Listed below are T cell receptor beta chains from one sample, sequenced in a study of blood T cell repertoires in COVID-19. Profiling relied on immunoSEQ multiplex PCR, and the TCRdb table lists in-frame clones only, not all of them. The table has 250,000 to 350,000 clones, 75% to 90% seen once; the top ten hold around 3%. The sample comprised peripheral blood. Receptor source: a woman aged 25-40 years with active or convalescent COVID-19. Both conserved end residues are part of each CDR3. Fields, in order: D gene, clone size, J gene, V gene, CDR3 protein, CDR3 DNA. The D gene is left open where the match is weak. Part of the rows lack a size; the others show once, few, many or a class for expanded clones.

. | . | TRBJ1-1 | TRBV2 | CASRGTGSTEAFF | TGTGCCAGCAGGGGAACAGGGAGCACTGAAGCTTTCTTT
. | . | TRBJ1-6 | TRBV7-9 | CASSLGRDSVTPLHF | TGTGCCAGCAGCTTAGGACGGGACTCAGTCACACCCCTCCACTTT
. | . | TRBJ1-5 | TRBV7-9 | CASSQVGGNQPQHF | TGTGCCAGCAGCCAGGTGGGTGGCAATCAGCCCCAGCATTTT
. | . | TRBJ2-3 | TRBV14 | CASSQQRFSTDTQYF | TGTGCCAGCAGCCAACAGCGGTTTAGCACAGATACGCAGTATTTT
. | . | TRBJ2-4 | TRBV19 | CASSMPQGAKNIQYF | TGTGCCAGTAGTATGCCTCAGGGGGCCAAAAACATTCAGTACTTC
TRBD1 | few | TRBJ1-4 | TRBV7-2 | CASSLGDRDNEKLFF | TGTGCCAGCAGCTTAGGGGACAGAGACAATGAAAAACTGTTTTTT
. | . | TRBJ2-1 | TRBV6-1 | CASSEALSTPYNEQFF | TGTGCCAGCAGTGAAGCGCTATCCACCCCATACAATGAGCAGTTCTTC
TRBD1 | . | TRBJ1-1 | TRBV6-1 | CASSAGFGGQPTEAFF | TGTGCCAGCAGTGCCGGTTTTGGGGGACAGCCCACTGAAGCTTTCTTT
. | . | TRBJ2-5 | TRBV4-1 | CASSRKGGGETQYF | TGCGCCAGCAGCCGAAAGGGAGGCGGGGAGACCCAGTACTTC
TRBD1 | . | TRBJ1-6 | TRBV28 | CASNPTGGGSPLHF | TGTGCCAGCAACCCGACAGGGGGAGGATCACCCCTCCACTTT
. | once | TRBJ2-5 | TRBV21-1 | CASRQNYYWYQETQYF | TGTGCCAGCAGGCAAAACTATTATTGGTACCAAGAGACCCAGTACTTC
. | . | TRBJ2-2 | TRBV7-3 | CASSPETGSANTGELFF | TGTGCCAGCAGCCCCGAGACAGGTAGCGCGAACACCGGGGAGCTGTTTTTT
. | . | TRBJ2-7 | TRBV6-5 | CASSYGGKSSYEQYF | TGTGCCAGCAGTTACGGGGGGAAGAGCTCCTACGAGCAGTACTTC
. | . | TRBJ1-6 | TRBV6-5 | CASRDSSYNSPLHF | TGTGCCAGCAGAGACAGTTCCTATAATTCACCCCTCCACTTT
TRBD2 | . | TRBJ2-5 | TRBV5-1 | CASSLGGGGAETQYF | TGCGCCAGCAGCTTGGGAGGCGGGGGGGCAGAGACCCAGTACTTC
. | . | TRBJ1-6 | TRBV6-6 | CASSYRDKNSPLHF | TGTGCCAGCAGTTATAGGGACAAGAATTCACCCCTCCACTTT
. | . | TRBJ1-5 | TRBV13 | CASSLGVRQPQHF | TGTGCCAGCAGCTTAGGGGTACGGCAGCCCCAGCATTTT
. | . | TRBJ1-5 | TRBV10-3 | CAISAGGLSNQPQHF | TGTGCCATCAGTGCTGGGGGGTTAAGCAATCAGCCCCAGCATTTT
TRBD2 | . | TRBJ2-3 | TRBV11-3 | CASSHQLAGGADTQYF | TGTGCCAGCAGCCATCAACTAGCGGGGGGGGCAGATACGCAGTATTTT
. | . | TRBJ1-2 | TRBV28 | CASSSNRVNYGYTF | TGTGCCAGCAGTTCCAACAGGGTTAACTATGGCTACACCTTC
TRBD2 | once | TRBJ2-1 | TRBV11-2 | CASSLEGRVAGGNEQFF | TGTGCCAGCAGCTTAGAAGGGAGGGTAGCGGGGGGGAATGAGCAGTTCTTC
. | . | TRBJ2-3 | TRBV7-9 | CASSLRVSADTQYF | TGTGCCAGCAGCCTCCGAGTGTCGGCAGATACGCAGTATTTT